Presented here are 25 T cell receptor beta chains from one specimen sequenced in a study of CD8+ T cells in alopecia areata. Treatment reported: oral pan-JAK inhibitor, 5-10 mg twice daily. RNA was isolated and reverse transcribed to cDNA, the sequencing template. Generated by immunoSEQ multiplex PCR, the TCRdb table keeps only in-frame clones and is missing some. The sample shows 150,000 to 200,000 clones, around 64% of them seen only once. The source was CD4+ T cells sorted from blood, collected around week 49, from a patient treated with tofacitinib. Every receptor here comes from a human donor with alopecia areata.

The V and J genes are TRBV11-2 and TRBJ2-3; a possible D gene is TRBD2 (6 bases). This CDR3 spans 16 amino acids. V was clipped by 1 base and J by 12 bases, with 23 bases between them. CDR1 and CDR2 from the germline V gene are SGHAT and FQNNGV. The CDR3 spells CASSLVRRVGGPYQYF. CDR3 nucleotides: TGTGCCAGCAGCTTAGTCCGCCGGGTCGGGGGACCTTACCAGTATTTT.

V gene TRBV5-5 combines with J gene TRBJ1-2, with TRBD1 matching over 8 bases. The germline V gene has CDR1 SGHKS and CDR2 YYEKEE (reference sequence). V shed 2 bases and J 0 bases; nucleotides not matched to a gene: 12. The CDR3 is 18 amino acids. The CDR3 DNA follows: TGTGCCAGCAGCTTAAATTTAGGACAGGGAGAAGCTAACTATGGCTACACCTTC. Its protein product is CASSLNLGQGEANYGYTF.

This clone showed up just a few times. CDR3 coding DNA: TGTGCCAGCAGCCTCGGACTAGCGGGGGCTAACACCGGGGAGCTGTTTTTT. This translates into CASSLGLAGANTGELFF. The chain links TRBV5-6 to TRBJ2-2, with 13 bases identical to TRBD2. The CDR3 extends over 17 amino acids. The ends lost 4 bases at V and 2 bases at J; junction bases unmatched: 5. CDR1 is SGHDT and CDR2 is YYEEEE in the germline V gene.

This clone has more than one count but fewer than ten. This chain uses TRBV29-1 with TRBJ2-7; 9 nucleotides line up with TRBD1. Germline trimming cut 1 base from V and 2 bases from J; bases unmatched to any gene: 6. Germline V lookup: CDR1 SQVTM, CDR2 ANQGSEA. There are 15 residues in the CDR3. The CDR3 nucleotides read TGCAGCGTTGAAGTTCGGGACAGGGCTACCTACGAGCAGTACTTC. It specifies CSVEVRDRATYEQYF.

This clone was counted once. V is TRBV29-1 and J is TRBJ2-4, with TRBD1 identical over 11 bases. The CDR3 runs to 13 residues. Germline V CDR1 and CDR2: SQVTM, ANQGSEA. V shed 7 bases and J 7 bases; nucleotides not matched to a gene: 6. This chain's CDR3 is CSGRDRGSNIQYF. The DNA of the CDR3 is TGCAGCGGTCGGGACAGGGGGTCCAACATTCAGTACTTC. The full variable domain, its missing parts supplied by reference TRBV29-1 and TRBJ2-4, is SAVISQKPSRDICQRGTSLTIQCQVDSQVTMMFWYRQQPGQSLTLIATANQGSEATYESGFVIDKFPISRPNLTFSTLTVSNMSPEDSSIYLCSGRDRGSNIQYFGAGTRLSVL.

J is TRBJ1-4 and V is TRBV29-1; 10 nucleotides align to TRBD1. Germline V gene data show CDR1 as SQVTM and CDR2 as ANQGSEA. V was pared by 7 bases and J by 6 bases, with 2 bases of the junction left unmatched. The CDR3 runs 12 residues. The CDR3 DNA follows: TGCAGCGACGGACAGGGGGATGAAAAACTGTTTTTT. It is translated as CSDGQGDEKLFF.

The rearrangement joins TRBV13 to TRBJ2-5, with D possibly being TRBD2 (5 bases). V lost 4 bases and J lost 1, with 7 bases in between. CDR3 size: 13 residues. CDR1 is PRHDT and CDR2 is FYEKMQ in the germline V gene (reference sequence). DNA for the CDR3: TGTGCCAGCAGCTCCGGGATCCAAGAGACCCAGTACTTC. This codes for CASSSGIQETQYF.

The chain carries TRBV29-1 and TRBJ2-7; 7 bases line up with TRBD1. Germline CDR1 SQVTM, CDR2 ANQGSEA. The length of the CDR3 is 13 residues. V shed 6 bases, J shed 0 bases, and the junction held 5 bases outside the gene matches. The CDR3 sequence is CSVFNRGSYEQYF. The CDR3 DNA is TGCAGCGTGTTCAACAGGGGCTCCTACGAGCAGTACTTC.

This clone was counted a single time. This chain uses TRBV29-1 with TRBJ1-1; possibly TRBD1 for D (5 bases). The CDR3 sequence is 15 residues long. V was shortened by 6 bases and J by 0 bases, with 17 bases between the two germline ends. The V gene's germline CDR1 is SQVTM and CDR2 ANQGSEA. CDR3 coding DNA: TGCAGCGTCAAACACCAGGGCAGTATGAACACTGAAGCTTTCTTT. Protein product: CSVKHQGSMNTEAFF.

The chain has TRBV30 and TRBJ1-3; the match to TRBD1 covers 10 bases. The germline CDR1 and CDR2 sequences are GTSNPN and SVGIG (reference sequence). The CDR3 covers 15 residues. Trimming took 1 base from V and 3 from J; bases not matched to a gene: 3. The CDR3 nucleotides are TGTGCCTGGAGTGAGGGACAGGGGAATGGAAACACCATATATTTT. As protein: CAWSEGQGNGNTIYF.

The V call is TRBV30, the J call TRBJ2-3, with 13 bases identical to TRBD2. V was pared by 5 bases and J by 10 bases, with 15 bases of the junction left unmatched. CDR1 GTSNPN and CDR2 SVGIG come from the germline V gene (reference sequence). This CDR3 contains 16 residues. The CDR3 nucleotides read TGTGCCTGGGATAGGGCCACTAGCGGGGGGGTATCGGCGCAGTATTTT. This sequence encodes CAWDRATSGGVSAQYF. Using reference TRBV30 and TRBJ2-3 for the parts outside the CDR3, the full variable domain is SQTIHQWPATLVQPVGSPLSLECTVEGTSNPNLYWYRQAAGRGLQLLFYSVGIGQISSEVPQNLSASRPQDRQFILSSKKLLLSDSGFYLCAWDRATSGGVSAQYFGPGTRLTVL.

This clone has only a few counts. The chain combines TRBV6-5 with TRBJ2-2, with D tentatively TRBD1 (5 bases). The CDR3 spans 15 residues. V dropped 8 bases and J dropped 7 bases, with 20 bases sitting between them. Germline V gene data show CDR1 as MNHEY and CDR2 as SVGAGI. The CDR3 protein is CASRAVRQGNGELFF. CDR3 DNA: TGTGCCAGCCGGGCCGTGCGTCAGGGAAACGGGGAGCTGTTTTTT.

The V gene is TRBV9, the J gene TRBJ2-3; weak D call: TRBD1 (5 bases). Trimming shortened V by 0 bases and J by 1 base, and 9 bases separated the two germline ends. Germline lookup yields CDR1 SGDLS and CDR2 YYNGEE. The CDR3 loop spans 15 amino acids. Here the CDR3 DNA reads TGTGCCAGCAGCGTAGAAAACAGGCGCACAGATACGCAGTATTTT. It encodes CASSVENRRTDTQYF.

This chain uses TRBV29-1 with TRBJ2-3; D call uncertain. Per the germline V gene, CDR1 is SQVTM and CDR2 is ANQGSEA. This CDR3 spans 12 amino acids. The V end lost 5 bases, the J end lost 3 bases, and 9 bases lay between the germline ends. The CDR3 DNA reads TGCAGCGTTTGGGTCCGTACAGATACGCAGTATTTT. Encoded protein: CSVWVRTDTQYF.

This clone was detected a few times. This chain's CDR3 is CASSQEDGVQPQHF. In DNA, the CDR3 is TGCGCCAGCAGCCAAGAGGACGGGGTTCAGCCCCAGCATTTT. The chain carries TRBV4-3 and TRBJ1-5, with D unresolved. Germline-derived CDR1 and CDR2 are LGHNA and YSLEER. With 0 bases removed from V and 6 bases from J, the gap between germline ends came to 9 bases. There are 14 residues in the CDR3.

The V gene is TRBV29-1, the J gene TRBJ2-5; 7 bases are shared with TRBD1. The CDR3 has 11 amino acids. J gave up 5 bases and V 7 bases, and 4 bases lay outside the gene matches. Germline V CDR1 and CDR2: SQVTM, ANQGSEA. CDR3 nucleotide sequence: TGCAGCGAGAGACAGGGCGAGACCCAGTACTTC. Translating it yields CSERQGETQYF.

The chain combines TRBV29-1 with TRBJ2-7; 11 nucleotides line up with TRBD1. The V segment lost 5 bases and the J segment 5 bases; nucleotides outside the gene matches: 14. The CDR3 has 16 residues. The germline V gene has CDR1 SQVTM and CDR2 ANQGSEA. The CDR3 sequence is CSVLLRKGQGGHEQYF. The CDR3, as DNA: TGCAGCGTTCTGCTAAGAAAGGGACAGGGGGGCCACGAGCAGTACTTC.

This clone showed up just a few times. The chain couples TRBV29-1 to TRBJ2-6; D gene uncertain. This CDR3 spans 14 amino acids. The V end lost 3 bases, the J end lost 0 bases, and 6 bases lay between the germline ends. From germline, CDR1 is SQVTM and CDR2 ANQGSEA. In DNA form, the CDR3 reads TGCAGCGTTGATCAGCCCTCTGGGGCCAACGTCCTGACTTTC. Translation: CSVDQPSGANVLTF.

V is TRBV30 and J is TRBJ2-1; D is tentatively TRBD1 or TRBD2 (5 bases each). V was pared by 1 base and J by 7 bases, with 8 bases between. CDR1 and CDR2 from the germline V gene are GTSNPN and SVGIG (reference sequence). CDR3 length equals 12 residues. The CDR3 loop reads CAWSGGENEQFF. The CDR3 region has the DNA TGTGCCTGGAGTGGAGGGGAGAATGAGCAGTTCTTC.

The DNA of the CDR3 is TGTGCCACCAGCAGGACTAGTCCTCAAGAGACCCAGTACTTC. It yields the protein CATSRTSPQETQYF. The chain combines TRBV15 with TRBJ2-5; D possibly corresponds to TRBD2 (6 bases). The CDR3 runs 14 residues. Germline-derived CDR1 and CDR2 are LNHNV and YYDKDF (reference sequence). V was shortened by 3 bases and J by 2 bases, with 10 bases between the two germline ends.

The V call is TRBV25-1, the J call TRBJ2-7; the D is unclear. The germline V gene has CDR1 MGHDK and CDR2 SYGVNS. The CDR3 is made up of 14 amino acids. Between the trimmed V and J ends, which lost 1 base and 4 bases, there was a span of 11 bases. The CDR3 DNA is TGTGCCAGCAGTGAATTTAGGGAACCGTACGAGCAGTACTTC. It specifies CASSEFREPYEQYF.

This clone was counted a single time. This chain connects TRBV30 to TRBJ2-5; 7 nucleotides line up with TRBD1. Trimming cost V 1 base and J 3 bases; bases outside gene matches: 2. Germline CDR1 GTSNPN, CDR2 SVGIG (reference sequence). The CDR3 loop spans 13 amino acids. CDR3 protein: CAWSGDREETQYF. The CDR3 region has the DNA TGTGCCTGGAGTGGCGACAGGGAAGAGACCCAGTACTTC.

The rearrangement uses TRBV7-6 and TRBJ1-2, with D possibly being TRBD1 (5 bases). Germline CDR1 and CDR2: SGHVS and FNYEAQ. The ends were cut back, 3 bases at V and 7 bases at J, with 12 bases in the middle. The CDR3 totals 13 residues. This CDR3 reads CASSFGDASGYTF. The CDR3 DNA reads TGTGCCAGCAGCTTTGGGGACGCCTCTGGCTACACCTTC.

This CDR3 reads CSVEDRDTLNTEAFF. CDR3 sequence (DNA): TGCAGCGTTGAAGACCGGGACACACTGAACACTGAAGCTTTCTTT. This sequence joins TRBV29-1 and TRBJ1-1, with a possible D match to TRBD1 (6 bases). V lost 0 bases, J lost 0 bases, and 11 bases lay in between. CDR3 length equals 15 residues. CDR1 and CDR2 from the germline V gene are SQVTM and ANQGSEA.

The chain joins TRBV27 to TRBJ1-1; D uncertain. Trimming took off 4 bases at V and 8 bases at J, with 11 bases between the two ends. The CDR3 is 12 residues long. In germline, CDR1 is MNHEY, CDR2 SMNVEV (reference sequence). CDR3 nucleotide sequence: TGTGCCAGCAGTTCCCCGGAGGCCGAAGCTTTCTTT. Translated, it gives CASSSPEAEAFF.